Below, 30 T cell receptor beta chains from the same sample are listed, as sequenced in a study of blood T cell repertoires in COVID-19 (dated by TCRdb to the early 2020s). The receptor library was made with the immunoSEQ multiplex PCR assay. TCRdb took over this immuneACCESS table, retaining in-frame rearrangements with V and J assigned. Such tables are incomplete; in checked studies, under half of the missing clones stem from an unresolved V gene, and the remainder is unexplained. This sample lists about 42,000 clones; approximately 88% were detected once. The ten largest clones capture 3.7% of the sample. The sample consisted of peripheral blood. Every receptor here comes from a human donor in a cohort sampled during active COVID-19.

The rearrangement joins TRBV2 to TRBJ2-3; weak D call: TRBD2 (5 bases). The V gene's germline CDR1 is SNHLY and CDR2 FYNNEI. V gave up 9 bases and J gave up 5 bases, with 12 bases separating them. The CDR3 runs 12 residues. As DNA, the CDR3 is TGTGCCAGTCAGGACTGGGAAGATACGCAGTATTTT. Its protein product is CASQDWEDTQYF.

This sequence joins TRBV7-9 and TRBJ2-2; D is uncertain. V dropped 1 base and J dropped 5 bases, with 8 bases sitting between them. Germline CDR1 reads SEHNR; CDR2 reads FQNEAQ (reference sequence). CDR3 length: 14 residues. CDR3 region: CASSLGKETGELFF. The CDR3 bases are TGTGCCAGCAGCTTAGGGAAGGAGACCGGGGAGCTGTTTTTT.

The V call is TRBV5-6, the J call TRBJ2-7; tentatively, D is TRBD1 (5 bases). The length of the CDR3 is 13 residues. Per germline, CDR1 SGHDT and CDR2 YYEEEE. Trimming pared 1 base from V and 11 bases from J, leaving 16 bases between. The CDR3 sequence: CASSLNRQGREYF. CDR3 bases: TGTGCCAGCAGCTTGAATCGGCAGGGCCGAGAGTACTTC.

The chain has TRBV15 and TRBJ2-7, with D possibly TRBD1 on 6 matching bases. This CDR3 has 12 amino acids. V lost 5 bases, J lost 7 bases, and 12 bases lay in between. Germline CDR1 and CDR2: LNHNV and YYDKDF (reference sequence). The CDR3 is CATSSRGGEQYF. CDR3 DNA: TGTGCCACCAGCTCCAGGGGTGGTGAGCAGTACTTC.

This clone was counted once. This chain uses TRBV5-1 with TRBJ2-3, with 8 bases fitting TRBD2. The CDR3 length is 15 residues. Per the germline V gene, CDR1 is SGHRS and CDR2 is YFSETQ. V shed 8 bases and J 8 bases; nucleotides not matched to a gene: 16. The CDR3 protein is CASGAGGVAATTQYF. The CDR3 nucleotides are TGCGCCAGTGGCGCGGGGGGCGTTGCTGCAACTACGCAGTATTTT.

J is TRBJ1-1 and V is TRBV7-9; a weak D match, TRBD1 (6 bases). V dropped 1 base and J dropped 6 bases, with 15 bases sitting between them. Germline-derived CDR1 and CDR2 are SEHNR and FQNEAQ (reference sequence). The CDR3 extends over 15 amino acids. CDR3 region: CASSLGQAVSSEAFF. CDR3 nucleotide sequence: TGTGCCAGCAGCTTAGGACAGGCCGTATCCTCTGAAGCTTTCTTT.

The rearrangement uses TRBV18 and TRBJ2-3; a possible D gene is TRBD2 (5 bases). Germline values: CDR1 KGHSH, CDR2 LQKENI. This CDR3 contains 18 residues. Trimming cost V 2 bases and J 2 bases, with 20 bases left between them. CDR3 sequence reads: CASSPILVARGNTDTQYF. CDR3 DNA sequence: TGTGCCAGCTCACCAATCTTGGTAGCGAGAGGGAACACAGATACGCAGTATTTT. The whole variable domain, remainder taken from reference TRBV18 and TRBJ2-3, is NAGVMQNPRHLVRRRGQEARLRCSPMKGHSHVYWYRQLPEEGLKFMVYLQKENIIDESGMPKERFSAEFPKEGPSILRIQQVVRGDSAAYFCASSPILVARGNTDTQYFGPGTRLTVL.

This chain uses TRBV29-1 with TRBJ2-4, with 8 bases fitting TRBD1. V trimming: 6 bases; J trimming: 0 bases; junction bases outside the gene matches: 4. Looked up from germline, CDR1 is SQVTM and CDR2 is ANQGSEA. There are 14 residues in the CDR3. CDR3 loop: CSVGGQGAKNIQYF. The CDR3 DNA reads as TGCAGCGTCGGAGGACAGGGAGCCAAAAACATTCAGTACTTC.

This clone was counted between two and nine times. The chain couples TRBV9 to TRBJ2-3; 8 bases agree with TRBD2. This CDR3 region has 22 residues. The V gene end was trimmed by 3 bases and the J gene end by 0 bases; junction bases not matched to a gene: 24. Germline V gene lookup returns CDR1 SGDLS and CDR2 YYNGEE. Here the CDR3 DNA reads TGTGCCAGCAGCGACGTAGTCATCGGAAGTAGCGGGGATTTTACTAGCACAGATACGCAGTATTTT. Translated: CASSDVVIGSSGDFTSTDTQYF.

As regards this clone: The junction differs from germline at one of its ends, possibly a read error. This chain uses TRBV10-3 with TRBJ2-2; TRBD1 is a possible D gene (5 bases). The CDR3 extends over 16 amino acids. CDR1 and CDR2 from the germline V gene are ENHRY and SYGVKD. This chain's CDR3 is CAISESRKGNAGELFF. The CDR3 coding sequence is TGTGCCATCAGTGAGTCGAGGAAGGGGAACGCCGGGGAGCTGTTTTTT.

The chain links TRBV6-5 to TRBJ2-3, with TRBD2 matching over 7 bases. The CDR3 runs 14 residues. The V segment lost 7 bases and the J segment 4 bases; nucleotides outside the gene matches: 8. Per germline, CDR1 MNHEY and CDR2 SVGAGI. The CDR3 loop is CASKEGAGSDTQYF. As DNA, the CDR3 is TGTGCCAGCAAGGAGGGAGCGGGATCAGATACGCAGTATTTT.

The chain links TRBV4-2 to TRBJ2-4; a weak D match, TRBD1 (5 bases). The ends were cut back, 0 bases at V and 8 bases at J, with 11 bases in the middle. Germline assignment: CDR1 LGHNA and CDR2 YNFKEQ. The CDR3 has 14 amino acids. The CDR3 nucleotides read TGTGCCAGCAGCCAAGAAAGGACCAGGGACATTCAGTACTTC. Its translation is CASSQERTRDIQYF.

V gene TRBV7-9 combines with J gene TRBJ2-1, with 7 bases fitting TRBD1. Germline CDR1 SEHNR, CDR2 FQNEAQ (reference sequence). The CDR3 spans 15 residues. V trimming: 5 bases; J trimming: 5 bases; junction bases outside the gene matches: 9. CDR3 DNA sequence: TGTGCCAGCAGCCCACACAGGGGACCGGACAATGAGCAGTTCTTC. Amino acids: CASSPHRGPDNEQFF. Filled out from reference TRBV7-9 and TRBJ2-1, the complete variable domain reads DTGVSQNPRHKITKRGQNVTFRCDPISEHNRLYWYRQTLGQGPEFLTYFQNEAQLEKSRLLSDRFSAERPKGSFSTLEIQRTEQGDSAMYLCASSPHRGPDNEQFFGPGTRLTVL.

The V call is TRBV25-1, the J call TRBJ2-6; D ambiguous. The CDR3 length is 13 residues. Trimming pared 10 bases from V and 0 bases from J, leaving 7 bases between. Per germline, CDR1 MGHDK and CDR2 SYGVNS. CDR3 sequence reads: CATSSSGANVLTF. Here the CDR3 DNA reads TGTGCCACCAGCTCCTCTGGGGCCAACGTCCTGACTTTC.

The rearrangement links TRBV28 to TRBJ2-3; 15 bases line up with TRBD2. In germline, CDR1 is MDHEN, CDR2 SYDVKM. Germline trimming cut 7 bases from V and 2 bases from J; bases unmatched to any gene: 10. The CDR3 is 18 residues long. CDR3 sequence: CASTVPGLAGGSTDTQYF. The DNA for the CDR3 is TGTGCCAGCACCGTCCCGGGACTAGCGGGAGGCTCCACAGATACGCAGTATTTT.

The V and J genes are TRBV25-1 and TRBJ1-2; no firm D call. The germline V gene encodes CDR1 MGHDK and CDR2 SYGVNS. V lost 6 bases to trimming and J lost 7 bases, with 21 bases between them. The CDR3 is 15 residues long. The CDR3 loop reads CASRGDHFPPLGYTF. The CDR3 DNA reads TGTGCCAGCAGGGGAGATCACTTCCCACCCCTTGGCTACACCTTC.

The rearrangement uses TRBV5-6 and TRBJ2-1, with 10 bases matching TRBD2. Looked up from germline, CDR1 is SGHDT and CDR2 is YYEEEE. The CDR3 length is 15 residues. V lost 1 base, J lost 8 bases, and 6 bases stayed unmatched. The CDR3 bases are TGTGCCAGCAGCTTGATGCTAGCGGGAGTGCATGAGCAGTTCTTC. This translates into CASSLMLAGVHEQFF.

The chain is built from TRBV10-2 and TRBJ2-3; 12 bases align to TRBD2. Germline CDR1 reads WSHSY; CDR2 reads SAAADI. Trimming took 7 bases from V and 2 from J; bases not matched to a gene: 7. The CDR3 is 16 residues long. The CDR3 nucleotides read TGCGCCAGCACCGAGGGACTAGCGGGCCCCACAGATACGCAGTATTTT. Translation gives CASTEGLAGPTDTQYF.

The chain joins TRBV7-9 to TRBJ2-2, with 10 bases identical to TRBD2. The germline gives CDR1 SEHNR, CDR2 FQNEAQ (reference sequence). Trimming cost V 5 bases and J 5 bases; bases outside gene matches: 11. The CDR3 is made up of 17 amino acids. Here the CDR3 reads CASSPLAGDSRTGELFF. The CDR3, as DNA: TGTGCCAGCAGCCCTCTAGCGGGGGACTCGAGGACCGGGGAGCTGTTTTTT.

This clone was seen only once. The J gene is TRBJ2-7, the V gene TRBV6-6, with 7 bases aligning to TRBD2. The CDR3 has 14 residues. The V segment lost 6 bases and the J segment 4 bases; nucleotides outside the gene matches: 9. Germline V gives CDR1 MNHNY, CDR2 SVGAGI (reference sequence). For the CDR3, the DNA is TGTGCCAGCAGCCGCGGTGCGGGAGTATACGAGCAGTACTTC. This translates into CASSRGAGVYEQYF.

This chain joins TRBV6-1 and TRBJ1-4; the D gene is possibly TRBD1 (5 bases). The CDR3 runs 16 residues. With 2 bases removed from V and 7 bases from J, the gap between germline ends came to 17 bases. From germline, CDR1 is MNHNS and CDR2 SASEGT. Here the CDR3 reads CASSEIGESNSEKLFF. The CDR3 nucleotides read TGTGCCAGCAGTGAAATAGGGGAATCAAACAGTGAAAAACTGTTTTTT.

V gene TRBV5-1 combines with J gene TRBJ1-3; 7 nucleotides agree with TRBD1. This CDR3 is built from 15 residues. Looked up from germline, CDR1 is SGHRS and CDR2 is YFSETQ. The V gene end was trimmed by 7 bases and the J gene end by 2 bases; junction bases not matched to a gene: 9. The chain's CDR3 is CASSREGAAGNTIYF. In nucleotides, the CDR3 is TGCGCCAGCTCCCGAGAGGGGGCCGCTGGAAACACCATATATTTT.

The CDR3 region has the DNA TGTGCCAGCAGTTTACCGGGACAGGGGCCTAGCGGGAAGTACTACGAGCAGTACTTC. Encoded protein: CASSLPGQGPSGKYYEQYF. The rearrangement links TRBV28 to TRBJ2-7; a possible D gene is TRBD1 (10 bases). This CDR3 comprises 19 residues. V was shortened by 2 bases and J by 3 bases, with 26 bases between the two germline ends. CDR1 MDHEN and CDR2 SYDVKM come from the germline V gene. Full variable domain (remainder filled in from reference TRBV28 and TRBJ2-7): DVKVTQSSRYLVKRTGEKVFLECVQDMDHENMFWYRQDPGLGLRLIYFSYDVKMKEKGDIPEGYSVSREKKERFSLILESASTNQTSMYLCASSLPGQGPSGKYYEQYFGPGTRLTVT.

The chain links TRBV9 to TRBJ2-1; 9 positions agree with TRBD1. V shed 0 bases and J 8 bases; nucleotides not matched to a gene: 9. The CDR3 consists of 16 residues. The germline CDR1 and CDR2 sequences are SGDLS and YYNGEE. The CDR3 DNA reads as TGTGCCAGCAGCGTAGCTACAGGGGGCGCGGGGGATGAGCAGTTCTTC. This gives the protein CASSVATGGAGDEQFF.

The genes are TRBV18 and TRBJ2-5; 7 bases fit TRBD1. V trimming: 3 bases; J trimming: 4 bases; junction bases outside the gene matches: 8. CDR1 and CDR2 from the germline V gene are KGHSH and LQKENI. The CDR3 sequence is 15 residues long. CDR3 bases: TGTGCCAGCTCACCTGACAGGGTTTCCAGAGAGACCCAGTACTTC. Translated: CASSPDRVSRETQYF.

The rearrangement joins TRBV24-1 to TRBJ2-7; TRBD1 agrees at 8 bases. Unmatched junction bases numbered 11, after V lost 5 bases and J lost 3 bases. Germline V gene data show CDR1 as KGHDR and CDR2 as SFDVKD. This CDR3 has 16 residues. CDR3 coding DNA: TGTGCCACCAGTGGTGCCGGGACAGGTGGGTTCTACGAGCAGTACTTC. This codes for CATSGAGTGGFYEQYF.

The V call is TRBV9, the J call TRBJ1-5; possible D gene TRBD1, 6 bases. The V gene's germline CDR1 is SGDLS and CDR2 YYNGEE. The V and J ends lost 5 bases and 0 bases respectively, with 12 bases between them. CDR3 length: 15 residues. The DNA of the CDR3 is TGTGCCAGCAGTCAGGACAGTTATAGCAATCAGCCCCAGCATTTT. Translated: CASSQDSYSNQPQHF.

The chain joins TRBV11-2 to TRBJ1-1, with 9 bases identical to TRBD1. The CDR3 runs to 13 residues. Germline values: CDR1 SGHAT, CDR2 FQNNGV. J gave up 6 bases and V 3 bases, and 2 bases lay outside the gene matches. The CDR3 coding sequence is TGTGCCAGCAGCTTGAACAGGGGGCCTGAAGCTTTCTTT. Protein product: CASSLNRGPEAFF.

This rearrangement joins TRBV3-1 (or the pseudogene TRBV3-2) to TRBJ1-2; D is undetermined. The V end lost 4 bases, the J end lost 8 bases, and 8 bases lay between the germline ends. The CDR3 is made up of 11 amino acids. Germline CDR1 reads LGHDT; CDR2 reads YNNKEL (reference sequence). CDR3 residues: CASSLMSGYTF. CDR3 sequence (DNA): TGTGCCAGCAGCCTTATGAGCGGCTACACCTTC.

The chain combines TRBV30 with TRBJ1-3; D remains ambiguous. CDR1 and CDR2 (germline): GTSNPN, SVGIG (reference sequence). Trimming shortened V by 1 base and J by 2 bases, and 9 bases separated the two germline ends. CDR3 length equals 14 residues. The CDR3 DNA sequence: TGTGCCTGGAGTGCTGTTTATGCTGGAAACACCATATATTTT. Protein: CAWSAVYAGNTIYF.